Listed below are T cell receptor beta chains from one sample, sequenced in a study of cytomegalovirus exposure and HLA in healthy donors. Sequencing was performed with immunoSEQ multiplex PCR; in TCRdb, only in-frame clones are kept and a portion is missing. The sample holds fewer than 150,000 clones, 80% seen once. The sequenced material came from PBMCs. The origin of the receptors is a man aged 30-40 years in good health and CMV-seronegative. Both conserved end residues are part of each CDR3. D genes are given only for firm matches. Expanded clones are given a class, and other clones once, few, many or no size at all.

>NA|TRBD1|TRBV6-5|16|TRBJ2-5
TGTGCCAGCAGTTACCTCACAGGGGGTTCCCGAGAGACCCAGTACTTC
CASSYLTGGSRETQYF
>NA|NA|TRBV7-9|15|TRBJ2-7
TGTGCCAGCAGCTTGAGGCAGGGGCCCTCCTACGAGCAGTACTTC
CASSLRQGPSYEQYF
>NA|TRBD1|TRBV28|16|TRBJ2-1
TGTGCCAGCAGTCCGGACAGGGGGGGCTCCTACAATGAGCAGTTCTTC
CASSPDRGGSYNEQFF
>NA|TRBD2|TRBV25-1|15|TRBJ2-3
TGTGCCGGGGGGGGACTAGCGACCAGCACAGATACGCAGTATTTT
CAGGGLATSTDTQYF
>once|NA|TRBV28|13|TRBJ2-5
TGTGCCAGCAGTTTAGTAGCGACCGAGACCCAGTACTTC
CASSLVATETQYF
>NA|TRBD2|TRBV11-2|12|TRBJ2-7
TGTGCCAGCAGCCCCTGGGGGGGCGAGCAGTACTTC
CASSPWGGEQYF
>once|TRBD1|TRBV27|16|TRBJ2-7
TGTGCCAGCGGCACACTTCGACAGGGGATCTCCTACGAGCAGTACTTC
CASGTLRQGISYEQYF
>NA|NA|TRBV2|13|TRBJ2-5
TGTGCCAGCAGGACAGGACTCTGGGAGACCCAGTACTTC
CASRTGLWETQYF
>NA|TRBD2|TRBV25-1|15|TRBJ2-1
TGTGCCAGCGGATCAGCGGGAGGATCCTACAATGAGCAGTTCTTC
CASGSAGGSYNEQFF
>NA|NA|TRBV27|12|TRBJ1-5
TGTGCCAGCAGCCCCCCTAATCAGCCCCAGCATTTT
CASSPPNQPQHF
>NA|TRBD1|TRBV27|18|TRBJ1-2
TGTGCCAGCAGTCTTAAACAAAACAGGGGGCGCTTCTGGTATGGCTACACCTTC
CASSLKQNRGRFWYGYTF
>few|NA|TRBV7-9|14|TRBJ2-5
TGTGCCAGCAGCTTGAACTCTGGGAGCGAGACCCAGTACTTC
CASSLNSGSETQYF
>NA|NA|TRBV7-5|17|TRBJ2-3
TGTGCCAGAAGCTTAGAGTTCCTAGCGGACAGCACAGATACGCAGTATTTT
CARSLEFLADSTDTQYF
>NA|NA|TRBV27|12|TRBJ2-7
TGTGCCAGCAGTTCGTTTAACTACGAGCAGTACTTC
CASSSFNYEQYF
>NA|NA|TRBV2|17|TRBJ2-7
TGTGCCAGCATGAAGCCAGCCGGGACAACGATCAACTACGAGCAGTACTTC
CASMKPAGTTINYEQYF
>NA|TRBD1|TRBV5-8|14|TRBJ2-7
TGTGCCAGCAGCTCGGGACAGCCCCCCTACGAGCAGTACTTC
CASSSGQPPYEQYF
>few|NA|TRBV28|13|TRBJ1-1
TGTGCCAGCAGTACCAGGATAGAGGGTGAAGCTTTCTTT
CASSTRIEGEAFF
>NA|NA|TRBV5-1|14|TRBJ2-4
TGCGCCAGCAGTTATCAGGGGGGCGAAAACATTCAGTACTTC
CASSYQGGENIQYF
>NA|TRBD1|TRBV5-1|15|TRBJ1-6
TGCGCCAGCAGCTTGCGAGGACAGGAGAAATCACCCCTCCACTTT
CASSLRGQEKSPLHF
>NA|TRBD1|TRBV30|15|TRBJ2-3
TGTGCCTGGAGTCAAGGACAGGGGGGGAGAGATACGCAGTATTTT
CAWSQGQGGRDTQYF
>NA|TRBD1|TRBV15|18|TRBJ1-5
TGTGCCACCAGCAGAGGACAGGGAAGGAGCTATAGCAATCAGCCCCAGCATTTT
CATSRGQGRSYSNQPQHF
>NA|TRBD2|TRBV28|17|TRBJ2-3
TGTGCCAGCAGTGGACGACTAGCGGGAGTGAGGTCAGATACGCAGTATTTT
CASSGRLAGVRSDTQYF
>NA|NA|TRBV13|16|TRBJ2-1
TGTGCCAGCATTAGTCGGGTCCTCGGCTCCTACAATGAGCAGTTCTTC
CASISRVLGSYNEQFF
>NA|TRBD1|TRBV11-3|14|TRBJ2-5
TGTGCCAGCAGCCCAACAGGGGGCCAGGAGACCCAGTACTTC
CASSPTGGQETQYF
>NA|TRBD2|TRBV19|17|TRBJ2-7
TGTGCCAGTAGTATCGGGCAAGTGGCTAGCGGGAAGTACGAGCAGTACTTC
CASSIGQVASGKYEQYF
>NA|NA|TRBV5-1|14|TRBJ1-2
TGCGCCAGCAGCTTAAATCCGGTCGCCTATGGCTACACCTTC
CASSLNPVAYGYTF
>NA|NA|TRBV6-5|13|TRBJ2-7
TGTGCCAGCAGTTGCGACAGGACCAACGAGCAGTACTTC
CASSCDRTNEQYF
>NA|NA|TRBV6-5|13|TRBJ1-3
TGTGCCAGCAGTTACGACAGGTTCTACACCATATATTTT
CASSYDRFYTIYF
>NA|TRBD1|TRBV5-4|15|TRBJ1-1
TGTGCCAGCAGCACGGGACAGGGTGGCTTCACTGAAGCTTTCTTT
CASSTGQGGFTEAFF
>NA|TRBD2|TRBV28|16|TRBJ2-7
TGTGCCAGCAGTCTAGGGCAAGCGGGAGGGTTCTACGAGCAGTACTTC
CASSLGQAGGFYEQYF
>once|TRBD2|TRBV5-1|14|TRBJ2-7
TGCGCCAGCAGCCAGGGAGGGTTGGGGAACGAGCAGTACTTC
CASSQGGLGNEQYF
>NA|TRBD1|TRBV19|13|TRBJ1-1
TGTGCCAGTAGTGCTCGACAGGGAACAGAAGCTTTCTTT
CASSARQGTEAFF
>few|NA|TRBV19|13|TRBJ2-5
TGTGCCAGTAGACTAGCAGCCGGCCAGACCCAGTACTTC
CASRLAAGQTQYF
>once|NA|TRBV18|11|TRBJ2-1
TGTGCCAGCCGGGGAAACAATGAGCAGTTCTTC
CASRGNNEQFF
>NA|NA|TRBV7-2|16|TRBJ2-7
TGTGCCAGCAGCCCTGGGGGGGGCGGGACTTCTACGAAACAGTACTTC
CASSPGGGGTSTKQYF